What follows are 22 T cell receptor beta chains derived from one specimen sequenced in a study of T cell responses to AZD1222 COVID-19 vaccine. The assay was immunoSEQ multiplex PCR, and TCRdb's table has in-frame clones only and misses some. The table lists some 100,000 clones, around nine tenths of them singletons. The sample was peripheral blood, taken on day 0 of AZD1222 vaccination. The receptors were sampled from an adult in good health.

CDR3 sequence reads: CASSIDAYNEQFF. CDR3 in DNA: TGTGCCAGTAGTATTGACGCCTACAATGAGCAGTTCTTC. The gene calls are TRBV19 and TRBJ2-1; D uncertain. The CDR3 covers 13 residues. CDR1 is LNHDA and CDR2 is SQIVND in the germline V gene (reference sequence). V was clipped by 3 bases and J by 2 bases, with 5 bases between them.

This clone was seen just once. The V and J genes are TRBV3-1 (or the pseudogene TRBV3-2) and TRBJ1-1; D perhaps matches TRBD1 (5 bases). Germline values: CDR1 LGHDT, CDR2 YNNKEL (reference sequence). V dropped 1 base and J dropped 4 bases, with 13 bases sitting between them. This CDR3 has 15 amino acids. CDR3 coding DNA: TGTGCCAGCAGCCAAGGACCAAGGGGTGCCACTGAAGCTTTCTTT. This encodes CASSQGPRGATEAFF.

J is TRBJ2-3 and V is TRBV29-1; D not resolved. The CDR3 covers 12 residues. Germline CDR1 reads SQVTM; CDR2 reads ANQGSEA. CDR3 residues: CSVIQGTDTQYF. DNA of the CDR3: TGCAGTGTCATTCAGGGCACAGATACGCAGTATTTT.

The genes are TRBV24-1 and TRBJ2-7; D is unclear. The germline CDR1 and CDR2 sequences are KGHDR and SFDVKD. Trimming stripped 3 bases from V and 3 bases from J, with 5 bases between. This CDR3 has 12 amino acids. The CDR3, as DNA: TGTGCCACCAGTGATCGGAACTACGAGCAGTACTTC. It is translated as CATSDRNYEQYF.

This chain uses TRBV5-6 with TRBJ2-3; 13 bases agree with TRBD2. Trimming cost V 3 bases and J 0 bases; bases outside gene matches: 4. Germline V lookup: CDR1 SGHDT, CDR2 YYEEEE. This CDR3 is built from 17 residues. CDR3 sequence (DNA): TGTGCCAGCAGCTCTCCGGGACTAGCGGGGAGCACAGATACGCAGTATTTT. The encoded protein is CASSSPGLAGSTDTQYF.

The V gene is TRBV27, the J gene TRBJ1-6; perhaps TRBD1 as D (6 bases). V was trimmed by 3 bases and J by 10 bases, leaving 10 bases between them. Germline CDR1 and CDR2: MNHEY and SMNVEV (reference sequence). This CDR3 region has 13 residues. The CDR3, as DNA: TGTGCCAGCAGTTTCCAGGGGCAGTCACCCCTCCACTTT. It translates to CASSFQGQSPLHF.

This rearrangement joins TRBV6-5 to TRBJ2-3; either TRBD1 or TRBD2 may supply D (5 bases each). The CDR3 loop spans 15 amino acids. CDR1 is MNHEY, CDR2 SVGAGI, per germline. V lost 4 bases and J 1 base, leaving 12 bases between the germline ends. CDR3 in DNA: TGTGCCAGCAGTTCGGGACCCTGGGGCACAGATACGCAGTATTTT. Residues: CASSSGPWGTDTQYF.

CDR3 amino acids: CASSSTIQAGYTF. CDR3 DNA sequence: TGTGCCAGCAGCTCGACGATTCAGGCTGGCTACACCTTC. The V gene is TRBV5-4, the J gene TRBJ1-2; D gene ambiguous. The germline V gene encodes CDR1 SGHNT and CDR2 YYREEE (reference sequence). The V end was cut by 3 bases, the J end by 7 bases, with 13 bases between. The CDR3 covers 13 residues.

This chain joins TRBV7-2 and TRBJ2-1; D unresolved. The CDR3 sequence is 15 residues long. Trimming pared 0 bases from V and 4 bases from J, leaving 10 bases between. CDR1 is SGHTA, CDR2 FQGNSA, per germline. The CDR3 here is CASSLAWSSYNEQFF. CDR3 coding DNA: TGTGCCAGCAGCTTAGCGTGGTCATCATACAATGAGCAGTTCTTC.

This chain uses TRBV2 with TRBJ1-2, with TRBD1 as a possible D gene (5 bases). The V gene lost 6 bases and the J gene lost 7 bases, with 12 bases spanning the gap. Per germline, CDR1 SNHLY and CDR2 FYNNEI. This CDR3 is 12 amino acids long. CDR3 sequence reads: CASRGETVGYTF. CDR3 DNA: TGTGCCAGCAGGGGGGAGACAGTTGGCTACACCTTC. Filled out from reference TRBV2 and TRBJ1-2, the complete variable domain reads EPEVTQTPSHQVTQMGQEVILRCVPISNHLYFYWYRQILGQKVEFLVSFYNNEISEKSEIFDDQFSVERPDGSNFTLKIRSTKLEDSAMYFCASRGETVGYTFGSGTRLTVV.

The CDR3 DNA is TGTGCCACCAGTGATTCCGGCCCGACTAGTATAAATGAGCAGTTCTTC. This gives the protein CATSDSGPTSINEQFF. The J gene is TRBJ2-1, the V gene TRBV24-1, with D maybe TRBD2 (6 bases). V gave up 2 bases and J gave up 7 bases, with 17 bases separating them. Germline V CDR1 and CDR2: KGHDR, SFDVKD. This CDR3 is built from 16 residues.

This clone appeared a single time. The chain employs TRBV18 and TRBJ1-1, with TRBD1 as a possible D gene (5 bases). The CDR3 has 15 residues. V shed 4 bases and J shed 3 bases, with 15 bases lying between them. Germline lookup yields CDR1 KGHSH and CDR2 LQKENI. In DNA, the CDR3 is TGTGCCAGCTCACAAAACATGGAGGGGCACACTGAAGCTTTCTTT. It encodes CASSQNMEGHTEAFF.

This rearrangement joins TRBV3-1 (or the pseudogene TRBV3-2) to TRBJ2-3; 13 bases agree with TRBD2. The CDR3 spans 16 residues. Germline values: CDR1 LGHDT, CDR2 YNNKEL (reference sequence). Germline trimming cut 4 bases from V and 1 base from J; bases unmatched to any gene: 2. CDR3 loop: CASSLGLAGGTDTQYF. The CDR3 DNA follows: TGTGCCAGCAGCCTCGGACTAGCGGGAGGCACAGATACGCAGTATTTT.

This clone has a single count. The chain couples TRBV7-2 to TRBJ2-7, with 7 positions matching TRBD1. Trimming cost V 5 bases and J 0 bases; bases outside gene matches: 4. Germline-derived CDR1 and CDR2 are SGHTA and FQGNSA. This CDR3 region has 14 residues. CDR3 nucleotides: TGTGCCAGCAGCCTAGGGGGCACCTCCTACGAGCAGTACTTC. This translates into CASSLGGTSYEQYF.

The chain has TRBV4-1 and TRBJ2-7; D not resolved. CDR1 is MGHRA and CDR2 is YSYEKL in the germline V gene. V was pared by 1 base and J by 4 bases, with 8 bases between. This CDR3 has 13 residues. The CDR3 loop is CASSQAERYEQYF. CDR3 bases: TGCGCCAGCAGCCAAGCGGAGCGTTACGAGCAGTACTTC.

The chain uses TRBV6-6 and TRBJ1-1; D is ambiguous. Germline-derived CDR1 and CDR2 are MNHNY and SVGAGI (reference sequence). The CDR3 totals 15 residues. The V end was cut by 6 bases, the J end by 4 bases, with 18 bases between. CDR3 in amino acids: CASRSPFAGSTEAFF. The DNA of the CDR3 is TGTGCCAGCAGGTCACCCTTTGCGGGGAGCACTGAAGCTTTCTTT.

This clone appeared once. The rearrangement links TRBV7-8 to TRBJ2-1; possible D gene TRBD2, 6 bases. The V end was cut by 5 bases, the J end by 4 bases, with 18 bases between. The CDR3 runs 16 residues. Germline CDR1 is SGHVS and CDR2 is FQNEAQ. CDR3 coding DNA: TGTGCCAGCAGCCCAAGGACCCTCGGGGGTTACAATGAGCAGTTCTTC. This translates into CASSPRTLGGYNEQFF.

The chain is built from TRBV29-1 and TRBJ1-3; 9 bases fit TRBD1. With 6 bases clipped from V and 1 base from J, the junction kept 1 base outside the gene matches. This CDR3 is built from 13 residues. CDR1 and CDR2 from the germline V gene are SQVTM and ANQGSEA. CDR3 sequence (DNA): TGCAGCGTCGGGACAGGGTCTGGAAACACCATATATTTT. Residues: CSVGTGSGNTIYF. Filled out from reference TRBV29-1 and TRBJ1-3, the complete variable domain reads SAVISQKPSRDICQRGTSLTIQCQVDSQVTMMFWYRQQPGQSLTLIATANQGSEATYESGFVIDKFPISRPNLTFSTLTVSNMSPEDSSIYLCSVGTGSGNTIYFGEGSWLTVV.

The CDR3 is CASSQERRGGFGELFF. In DNA, the CDR3 is TGCGCCAGCAGCCAAGAGCGGAGGGGGGGCTTCGGGGAGCTGTTTTTT. This chain links TRBV4-1 with TRBJ2-2; tentative D call: TRBD2 (7 bases). The V and J ends lost 0 bases and 7 bases respectively, with 15 bases between them. The CDR3 sequence is 16 residues long. The germline V gene has CDR1 MGHRA and CDR2 YSYEKL.

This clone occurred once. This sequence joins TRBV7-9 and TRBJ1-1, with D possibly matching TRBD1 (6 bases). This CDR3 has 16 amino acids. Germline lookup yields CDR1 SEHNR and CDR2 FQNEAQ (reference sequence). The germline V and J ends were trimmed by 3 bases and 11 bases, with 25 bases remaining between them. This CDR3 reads CASSFTGKVKTDAAFF. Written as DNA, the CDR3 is TGTGCCAGCAGCTTTACAGGGAAAGTTAAAACCGACGCTGCTTTCTTT.

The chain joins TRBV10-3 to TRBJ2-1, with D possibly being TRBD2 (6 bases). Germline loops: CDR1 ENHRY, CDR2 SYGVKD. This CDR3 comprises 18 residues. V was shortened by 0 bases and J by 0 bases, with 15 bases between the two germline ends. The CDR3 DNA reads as TGTGCCATCAGTGAGTCGTGGCGGGAAGGAAGCTCCTACAATGAGCAGTTCTTC. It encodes CAISESWREGSSYNEQFF.

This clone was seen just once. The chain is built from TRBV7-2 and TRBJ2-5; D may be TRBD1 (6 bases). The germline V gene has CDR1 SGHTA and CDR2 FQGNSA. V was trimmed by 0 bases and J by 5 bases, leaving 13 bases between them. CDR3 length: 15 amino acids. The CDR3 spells CASSLALRQGETQYF. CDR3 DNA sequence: TGTGCCAGCAGCTTAGCTTTGCGGCAGGGGGAGACCCAGTACTTC.